This T cell receptor beta chain was recorded in a study of T-cell reconstitution after alpha-beta-depleted transplantation in children. Study observations and caveats: One year post-transplant, T-cell counts and diversity were largely derived from T cells produced anew. Several hundred expanded graft clones reportedly were the source of alpha-beta T cells about two months after transplant. Recipient T cells and thymic progenitors that survived gave rise to the high TCRbeta diversity observed at day 60 in some patients.

It was with unique molecular identifiers that the TCRbeta library was prepared. TCRdb processed the PCR reads anew with MiXCR; each CDR3 protein has one entry. Among about 980,000 distinct CDR3 sequences, around 30% were seen once, and the ten largest hold 28%. The CDR3 is made up of 14 amino acids. Germline assignment: CDR1 DFQATT and CDR2 SNEGSKA (reference sequence). This clonotype occurred a few times. Its antigen is still unknown. The chain is built from TRBV20-1 and TRBJ2-7; weak D call: TRBD1 (5 bases). The starting material was PBMCs, mostly from graft donor cells, obtained 360 days after TCRalphabeta/CD19-depleted stem cell transplant. This TCR came from a boy under two years old who had a stem cell transplant for SCID, so the T cells may come from the graft donor. CDR3 nucleotide sequence: TGCAGCACTCTAACGTCTCTACAGGAGTACGAGCAGTACTTC. As protein: CSTLTSLQEYEQYF.